This passage covers 15 T cell receptor beta chains from one sample sequenced in a study of cytomegalovirus exposure and HLA in healthy donors. Primers included in the PCR were 60 Vbeta and 13 Jbeta primers. The assay was immunoSEQ multiplex PCR, and TCRdb's table has in-frame clones only and misses some. In the table there are more than 110,000 clones, around 75% of which are singletons. Material: PBMCs. Receptors originate from a woman in her 30s in good health and CMV-seronegative.

This chain connects TRBV7-2 to TRBJ2-7, with 10 bases aligning to TRBD2. The germline V gene encodes CDR1 SGHTA and CDR2 FQGNSA. Unmatched junction bases numbered 7, after V lost 5 bases and J lost 0 bases. The CDR3 is made up of 16 amino acids. The CDR3 nucleotides are TGTGCCAGCAGCCTTATAGCGGGAGGAAGCTCCTACGAGCAGTACTTC. Protein: CASSLIAGGSSYEQYF.

The CDR3 loop reads CASSLAGANTGELFF. In nucleotides, the CDR3 is TGTGCCAGCAGCTTAGCGGGCGCTAACACCGGGGAGCTGTTTTTT. This sequence joins TRBV7-3 and TRBJ2-2, with D maybe TRBD2 (5 bases). The CDR3 sequence is 15 residues long. The germline CDR1 and CDR2 sequences are SGHTA and FQGTGA. V lost 2 bases and J lost 2, with 9 bases in between.

V gene TRBV10-1 combines with J gene TRBJ1-5, with 9 bases lining up with TRBD1. Germline assignment: CDR1 WNHNN and CDR2 SYGVQD (reference sequence). V trimming: 3 bases; J trimming: 6 bases; junction bases outside the gene matches: 3. There are 14 residues in the CDR3. CDR3 coding DNA: TGCGCCAGCAGTGAAGCGGGACAGGGTCAGCCCCAGCATTTT. Protein sequence: CASSEAGQGQPQHF.

The gene calls are TRBV30 and TRBJ1-4; D remains ambiguous. CDR3 size: 13 residues. The germline V gene has CDR1 GTSNPN and CDR2 SVGIG (reference sequence). V lost 4 bases and J lost 0, with 6 bases in between. The CDR3 reads CAWTDTTNEKLFF. The CDR3 bases are TGTGCCTGGACAGATACAACTAATGAAAAACTGTTTTTT.

The chain uses TRBV9 and TRBJ2-1, with D maybe TRBD2 (5 bases). The CDR3 has 17 amino acids. Trimming cost V 0 bases and J 6 bases, with 19 bases left between them. Per the germline V gene, CDR1 is SGDLS and CDR2 is YYNGEE. This chain's CDR3 is CASSVAEEGPGLNEQFF. The CDR3 DNA reads as TGTGCCAGCAGCGTAGCGGAGGAAGGCCCGGGTCTCAATGAGCAGTTCTTC.

This chain links TRBV7-2 with TRBJ2-1; a weak D match, TRBD1 (6 bases). This CDR3 comprises 15 residues. Trimming cost V 6 bases and J 4 bases, with 16 bases left between them. The germline CDR1 and CDR2 sequences are SGHTA and FQGNSA. The CDR3 here is CASRSHAGVYNEQFF. CDR3 sequence (DNA): TGTGCCAGCAGGTCCCATGCAGGGGTATACAATGAGCAGTTCTTC.

CDR3 DNA sequence: TGTGCCAGCAATACAGGGTGGGGTGGCTACACCTTC. Amino acid sequence: CASNTGWGGYTF. The V call is TRBV6-5, the J call TRBJ1-2, with D perhaps TRBD1 (6 bases). The CDR3 extends over 12 amino acids. Germline V gene sequence: CDR1 MNHEY, CDR2 SVGAGI. With 7 bases removed from V and 7 bases from J, the gap between germline ends came to 13 bases.

This clone was counted between two and nine times. The genes are TRBV7-2 and TRBJ1-2; D gene uncertain. The V and J ends lost 2 bases and 8 bases respectively, with 12 bases between them. Germline V CDR1 and CDR2: SGHTA, FQGNSA. The CDR3 is 13 amino acids. CDR3 in DNA: TGTGCCAGCAGCTTAAACGGGAGGGAAGGCTACACCTTC. This gives the protein CASSLNGREGYTF.

This clone has a handful of counts. The rearrangement joins TRBV6-1 to TRBJ2-5; 7 bases fit TRBD1. The CDR3 sequence is 16 residues long. Germline CDR1 MNHNS, CDR2 SASEGT. V lost 4 bases to trimming and J lost 0 bases; unmatched junction nucleotides: 8. The chain's CDR3 is CASSGVGTVNQETQYF. DNA of the CDR3: TGTGCCAGCAGTGGCGTTGGGACAGTGAACCAAGAGACCCAGTACTTC.

The chain couples TRBV28 to TRBJ1-1, with 9 bases fitting TRBD1. Trimming took 5 bases from V and 4 from J; bases not matched to a gene: 11. The CDR3 consists of 16 residues. Germline-derived CDR1 and CDR2 are MDHEN and SYDVKM. CDR3 DNA: TGTGCCAGCAGTAAAACCGGGACAGGGATAGGCACTGAAGCTTTCTTT. Its translation is CASSKTGTGIGTEAFF.

The chain carries TRBV21-1 and TRBJ1-5; the table gives TRBD1 as D, unverified against the DNA. TRBV21-1 corresponds to a pseudogene. This CDR3 region has 13 residues. CDR3 nucleotide sequence: TGTGCCAGCATCGAAGGACAGGGAAAGCCCCAGCATTTT. Its translation is CASIEGQGKPQHF.

The chain employs TRBV4-1 and TRBJ2-1; 7 bases map to TRBD1. The CDR3 has 13 residues. Germline V gives CDR1 MGHRA, CDR2 YSYEKL. After removal of 4 bases from V and 7 bases from J, the junction contained 4 bases not matched to a gene. CDR3 residues: CASSRRQGNEQFF. The CDR3 DNA sequence: TGCGCCAGCAGCCGCCGACAGGGTAATGAGCAGTTCTTC.

CDR3 protein: CSVSRQGADTQYF. The CDR3 nucleotides are TGCAGCGTTTCCCGCCAGGGGGCAGATACGCAGTATTTT. The chain links TRBV29-1 to TRBJ2-3, with TRBD1 matching over 7 bases. The CDR3 is 13 amino acids. The germline V gene has CDR1 SQVTM and CDR2 ANQGSEA. Losses at the gene ends were 5 bases for V and 4 bases for J; bases not matched to a gene: 6.

This rearrangement joins TRBV7-9 to TRBJ1-1, with unresolved D. The ends were cut back, 5 bases at V and 2 bases at J, with 9 bases in the middle. In germline, CDR1 is SEHNR, CDR2 FQNEAQ (reference sequence). The CDR3 is made up of 13 amino acids. CDR3 nucleotide sequence: TGTGCCAGCAGCCCTCGGTCAAACACTGAAGCTTTCTTT. Its protein is CASSPRSNTEAFF.

This chain uses TRBV5-1 with TRBJ2-1; tentative D call: TRBD2 (5 bases). The V and J ends lost 2 bases and 4 bases respectively, with 13 bases between them. CDR1 and CDR2 (germline): SGHRS, YFSETQ. This CDR3 is 15 amino acids long. DNA of the CDR3: TGCGCCAGCAGCTTTTCGGGAACGGAATACAATGAGCAGTTCTTC. Protein sequence: CASSFSGTEYNEQFF.